The clone carrying this T cell receptor (beta chain) has a handful of counts. What it recognizes is unknown. Germline CDR1 SEHNR, CDR2 FQNEAQ (reference sequence). The CDR3 is 14 amino acids. Trimming shortened V by 1 base and J by 5 bases, and 11 bases separated the two germline ends. One entry per CDR3 protein, called by TCRdb with MiXCR from the reads. Of 300,000 to 400,000 distinct CDR3 sequences in the sample, 15% to 20% are singletons; the top ten hold 7.5% to 9.5%. This sample is drawn from a study of T cell repertoires in cytomegalovirus infection. Study-wide context: It can be stated that public TCR beta signatures indicated CMV infection as well as a matching HLA type. Overall study findings and caveats: In two of eight donors, the top clonotype was HLA-C-restricted CMV-specific.

The genes are TRBV7-9 and TRBJ1-2; D gene ambiguous. The specimen sequenced was PBMCs. This clonotype was obtained from a human donor in good health (CMV status not recorded). Some clones in this sample may be carry-over from other donors' samples. The CDR3 region has the DNA TGTGCCAGCAGCTTAGGTGAGGGATGGTATGGCTACACCTTC. Translating it yields CASSLGEGWYGYTF.